The 22 T cell receptor beta chains given below trace back to one sample, sequenced in a study of T cells in localized non-small cell lung cancer. Some clones are missing from TCRdb's copy, which holds only in-frame ones; the method was immunoSEQ multiplex PCR. The data contain about 40,000 clones, around nine tenths of them seen just once; the ten biggest clones take up 3.5%. The sequences come from peripheral blood, collected before any cancer treatment. All receptors come from a man aged 18-55 years with stage I lung adenocarcinoma.

The chain links TRBV18 to TRBJ2-3; 9 positions agree with TRBD1. V shed 1 base, J shed 0 bases, and the junction held 2 bases outside the gene matches. This CDR3 spans 16 amino acids. CDR1 is KGHSH and CDR2 is LQKENI in the germline V gene. The CDR3 DNA is TGTGCCAGCTCACCACGGGACAGGGCAAGCACAGATACGCAGTATTTT. Translation: CASSPRDRASTDTQYF.

This chain uses TRBV2 with TRBJ1-5, with 7 bases identical to TRBD1. The CDR3 sequence is 16 residues long. Germline loops: CDR1 SNHLY, CDR2 FYNNEI. The V and J ends lost 6 bases and 4 bases, in that order; junction bases with no gene match: 12. This CDR3 is CASRGQWGYGNQPQHF. In nucleotides, the CDR3 is TGTGCCAGCAGGGGACAGTGGGGTTATGGGAATCAGCCCCAGCATTTT.

This clone was observed a single time. J is TRBJ2-3 and V is TRBV11-2; 12 bases map to TRBD2. Germline lookup yields CDR1 SGHAT and CDR2 FQNNGV. Trimming cost V 5 bases and J 2 bases; bases outside gene matches: 5. The CDR3 is 16 amino acids. The CDR3 DNA sequence: TGTGCCAGCAGCCACACTAGCGGGGGGTTCACAGATACGCAGTATTTT. Translated: CASSHTSGGFTDTQYF.

The V call is TRBV11-2, the J call TRBJ1-6, with 8 bases lining up with TRBD1. V dropped 5 bases and J dropped 9; count of bases not matched to a gene: 9. There are 15 residues in the CDR3. Germline V gives CDR1 SGHAT, CDR2 FQNNGV. As DNA, the CDR3 is TGTGCCAGCAGCCAAAGAGGGACAGGCGCTTCACCCCTCCACTTT. This codes for CASSQRGTGASPLHF.

This clone has a handful of counts. This chain uses TRBV5-8 with TRBJ2-2, with TRBD2 matching 7 bases. Germline V lookup: CDR1 SGHTS, CDR2 YDEGEE. V was clipped by 2 bases and J by 3 bases; unmatched bases: 7. The CDR3 consists of 16 residues. In nucleotides, the CDR3 is TGTGCCAGCAGCTTTCCCACTAGCGTGCACACCGGGGAGCTGTTTTTT. It translates to CASSFPTSVHTGELFF. The full variable domain, completed using reference TRBV5-8 and TRBJ2-2, is EAGVTQSPTHLIKTRGQQATLRCSPISGHTSVYWYQQALGLGLQFLLWYDEGEERNRGNFPPRFSGRQFPNYSSELNVNALELEDSALYLCASSFPTSVHTGELFFGEGSRLTVL.

The genes are TRBV4-2 and TRBJ1-3, with D unresolved. Trimming took off 0 bases at V and 0 bases at J, with 6 bases between the two ends. Germline-derived CDR1 and CDR2 are LGHNA and YNFKEQ. CDR3 length: 15 residues. CDR3 in amino acids: CASSQDRSSGNTIYF. The CDR3 DNA reads as TGTGCCAGCAGCCAAGACCGAAGCTCTGGAAACACCATATATTTT.

V and J are TRBV7-9 and TRBJ1-1, with a possible D match to TRBD1 (6 bases). The CDR3 sequence is 12 residues long. Germline assignment: CDR1 SEHNR and CDR2 FQNEAQ (reference sequence). V was cut by 0 bases and J by 8 bases, with 7 bases left in between. Here the CDR3 reads CASSLAGTEAFF. The CDR3 DNA reads as TGTGCCAGCAGCTTAGCCGGGACAGAAGCTTTCTTT.

V gene TRBV6-5 combines with J gene TRBJ1-1; possibly TRBD1 for D (5 bases). V lost 8 bases to trimming and J lost 6 bases, with 16 bases between them. The CDR3 sequence is 13 residues long. Germline V lookup: CDR1 MNHEY, CDR2 SVGAGI. CDR3 coding DNA: TGTGCCAGCGGAGGCAGGGTTTTCGCTGAAGCTTTCTTT. Translation: CASGGRVFAEAFF.

This clone occurred once. This sequence joins TRBV29-1 and TRBJ1-1; 7 bases are a match to TRBD1. CDR3 size: 15 residues. J gave up 1 base and V 6 bases, and 11 bases lay outside the gene matches. Germline-derived CDR1 and CDR2 are SQVTM and ANQGSEA. The CDR3 bases are TGCAGCGTGTGGCGAGGGGGCGCGGGGAACACTGAAGCTTTCTTT. Its translation is CSVWRGGAGNTEAFF.

V gene TRBV7-8 combines with J gene TRBJ1-2; 9 bases line up with TRBD1. Per the germline V gene, CDR1 is SGHVS and CDR2 is FQNEAQ. Trimming took 5 bases from V and 8 from J; bases not matched to a gene: 15. The CDR3 totals 16 residues. CDR3 sequence reads: CASSLKRVQGASGYTF. For the CDR3, the DNA is TGTGCCAGCAGCCTGAAGAGAGTACAGGGGGCTAGCGGCTACACCTTC.

V is TRBV6-5 and J is TRBJ1-1; maybe TRBD1 (6 bases). The CDR3 covers 13 residues. Germline V gives CDR1 MNHEY, CDR2 SVGAGI. The ends were cut back, 4 bases at V and 3 bases at J, with 9 bases in the middle. This CDR3 is CASSSYRDTEAFF. The CDR3 nucleotides are TGTGCCAGCAGTTCGTACAGGGACACTGAAGCTTTCTTT.

This clone was seen once. The CDR3 protein is CASSEYGQGRRTEAFF. CDR3 in DNA: TGTGCCAGCAGTGAATATGGTCAGGGGCGAAGGACTGAAGCTTTCTTT. The gene calls are TRBV25-1 and TRBJ1-1; D possibly corresponds to TRBD1 (6 bases). CDR1 is MGHDK, CDR2 SYGVNS, per germline. CDR3 length: 16 residues. With 0 bases removed from V and 5 bases from J, the gap between germline ends came to 16 bases. The variable domain in full, with the rest retrieved from reference TRBV25-1 and TRBJ1-1, is EADIYQTPRYLVIGTGKKITLECSQTMGHDKMYWYQQDPGMELHLIHYSYGVNSTEKGDLSSESTVSRIRTEHFPLTLESARPSHTSQYLCASSEYGQGRRTEAFFGQGTRLTVV.

CDR3 loop: CATTGGWNQPQHF. CDR3 nucleotide sequence: TGTGCCACCACAGGGGGCTGGAATCAGCCCCAGCATTTT. The rearrangement joins TRBV10-3 to TRBJ1-5; 9 bases line up with TRBD1. Germline trimming cut 10 bases from V and 4 bases from J; bases unmatched to any gene: 5. This CDR3 is 13 amino acids long. The germline V gene has CDR1 ENHRY and CDR2 SYGVKD.

The V gene is TRBV6-5, the J gene TRBJ1-5; D not resolved. Between the trimmed V and J ends, which lost 4 bases and 6 bases, there was a span of 13 bases. Looked up from germline, CDR1 is MNHEY and CDR2 is SVGAGI. The CDR3 loop spans 14 amino acids. The CDR3 region is CASSSVKGGQPQHF. For the CDR3, the DNA is TGTGCCAGCAGTTCCGTTAAGGGTGGTCAGCCCCAGCATTTT.

The genes are TRBV4-1 and TRBJ1-2; perhaps TRBD1 as D (6 bases). V was pared by 1 base and J by 3 bases, with 12 bases between. The CDR3 is 15 residues long. Germline V gene sequence: CDR1 MGHRA, CDR2 YSYEKL. DNA of the CDR3: TGCGCCAGCAGCCAAGGGAGGGGGTCGGACTATGGCTACACCTTC. It is translated as CASSQGRGSDYGYTF.

This chain joins TRBV7-3 and TRBJ1-1; TRBD1 might be the D (5 bases). The V and J ends lost 2 bases and 4 bases respectively, with 11 bases between them. The germline gives CDR1 SGHTA, CDR2 FQGTGA. The CDR3 runs 14 residues. The CDR3 DNA reads as TGTGCCAGCAGCTTATGGCAGGGTTCCACTGAAGCTTTCTTT. Residues: CASSLWQGSTEAFF.

V usage is TRBV7-2 and J usage is TRBJ1-6; the match to TRBD1 covers 11 bases. This CDR3 region has 14 residues. Germline assignment: CDR1 SGHTA and CDR2 FQGNSA. Unmatched junction bases numbered 4, after V lost 1 base and J lost 14 bases. CDR3 sequence reads: CASSLGTGGLSLHF. In DNA form, the CDR3 reads TGTGCCAGCAGCTTAGGGACAGGGGGCTTATCCCTCCACTTT.

The genes are TRBV4-3 and TRBJ1-3; D is possibly TRBD1 (6 bases). Germline CDR1 and CDR2: LGHNA and YSLEER. V dropped 0 bases and J dropped 1 base, with 16 bases sitting between them. CDR3 length: 18 residues. For the CDR3, the DNA is TGCGCCAGCAGCCAAGACAAGGGGGGATCTTGGTCTGGAAACACCATATATTTT. It translates to CASSQDKGGSWSGNTIYF.

The chain has TRBV5-6 and TRBJ2-3; D gene unclear. The V end was cut by 0 bases, the J end by 8 bases, with 19 bases between. Germline CDR1 is SGHDT and CDR2 is YYEEEE. The CDR3 length is 16 residues. The CDR3 nucleotides read TGTGCCAGCAGCTTGGACGGGTCAAGGGAAGCACTTACGCAGTATTTT. It translates to CASSLDGSREALTQYF.

V and J are TRBV28 and TRBJ1-6, with a possible D match to TRBD1 (5 bases). The CDR3 covers 14 residues. V lost 3 bases and J lost 7, with 10 bases in between. The germline gives CDR1 MDHEN, CDR2 SYDVKM. The CDR3 region has the DNA TGTGCCAGCAGTTTTCAGGGAAGGAATTCACCCCTCCACTTT. It yields the protein CASSFQGRNSPLHF. The whole variable domain, remainder taken from reference TRBV28 and TRBJ1-6, is DVKVTQSSRYLVKRTGEKVFLECVQDMDHENMFWYRQDPGLGLRLIYFSYDVKMKEKGDIPEGYSVSREKKERFSLILESASTNQTSMYLCASSFQGRNSPLHFGNGTRLTVT.

The gene calls are TRBV19 and TRBJ1-3; D is unclear. Deletions cut 4 bases from V and 4 bases from J, with 8 bases between. The CDR3 is 13 amino acids. Germline V gene data show CDR1 as LNHDA and CDR2 as SQIVND (reference sequence). The CDR3 DNA reads as TGTGCCAGTAGTAACGGACGAGGAAACACCATATATTTT. This gives the protein CASSNGRGNTIYF.

The chain uses TRBV7-2 and TRBJ1-1; D ambiguous. Trimming removed 2 bases at V and 4 bases at J, with 14 bases between. Per germline, CDR1 SGHTA and CDR2 FQGNSA. This CDR3 is built from 15 residues. In nucleotides, the CDR3 is TGTGCCAGCAGCTTAAATAAAGTGGGAAGCACTGAAGCTTTCTTT. This encodes CASSLNKVGSTEAFF.